The 20 T cell receptor beta chains in this list originate from one sample, sequenced in a study of glioma-infiltrating T cells. TCR alpha and beta CDR3 regions were amplified from RNA using iRepertoire nested multiplex PCR. TCRdb analysed the multiplex PCR reads with MiXCR anew, one entry per CDR3 protein. The sample shows some 160,000 distinct CDR3 sequences, roughly 45% of them seen only once. Source material: glioma tissue, nonneoplastic brain tissue, or PBMCs (not recorded which). Receptors were obtained from a human donor with low-grade glioma or glioblastoma, undergoing nonglioma brain surgery, or in good health (not recorded which).

This clonotype was observed at least ten times. Its ends do not fully match the called genes, so a read error is possible. The gene calls are TRBV20-1 and TRBJ2-5; D may be TRBD1 (5 bases). Germline values: CDR1 DFQATT, CDR2 SNEGSKA (reference sequence). This CDR3 is built from 11 residues. The CDR3 bases are TGCAATGCTAGACAGACTGAGACCCAGTACTTC. This codes for CNARQTETQYF.

This clonotype was counted ten times or more. This sequence joins TRBV12-3 or TRBV12-4 and TRBJ1-5; D remains ambiguous. The CDR3 runs 14 residues. V lost 3 bases and J 1 base, leaving 7 bases between the germline ends. DNA for the CDR3: TGTGCCAGCAGTTTCGGAGGAAGCAATCAGCCCCAGCATTTT. Translated: CASSFGGSNQPQHF.

The rearrangement links TRBV7-9 to TRBJ2-1; D gene uncertain. CDR3 length: 16 amino acids. Looked up from germline, CDR1 is SEHNR and CDR2 is FQNEAQ (reference sequence). V lost 5 bases to trimming and J lost 2 bases, with 16 bases between them. This CDR3 is CASSPWGNRAYNEQFF. For the CDR3, the DNA is TGTGCCAGCAGCCCTTGGGGTAATAGGGCCTACAATGAGCAGTTCTTC.

This chain joins TRBV12-3 or TRBV12-4 and TRBJ2-5, with 8 bases matching TRBD1. The trim removed 5 bases at V and 5 bases at J, leaving 10 bases unmatched. CDR3 length equals 15 residues. The CDR3 DNA sequence: TGTGCCAGCAGTCCCTGGACAGGGTATGGGGAGACCCAGTACTTC. This gives the protein CASSPWTGYGETQYF.

The chain has TRBV19 and TRBJ2-2; D is possibly TRBD2 (6 bases). The germline V and J ends were trimmed by 3 bases and 4 bases, with 15 bases remaining between them. Germline-derived CDR1 and CDR2 are LNHDA and SQIVND (reference sequence). The length of the CDR3 is 16 residues. CDR3 bases: TGTGCCAGTAGTATGAGTGGGGGGTTGATCACCGGGGAGCTGTTTTTT. Protein: CASSMSGGLITGELFF.

As to this clonotype: A read error may explain this, as a much larger clone is one base away. This chain connects TRBV28 to TRBJ2-7; perhaps TRBD1 as D (5 bases). CDR3 length equals 15 residues. The V gene's germline CDR1 is MDHEN and CDR2 SYDVKM. Trimming pared 7 bases from V and 0 bases from J, leaving 16 bases between. This CDR3 is CASIPPGWSSYEQYF. In DNA form, the CDR3 reads TGTGCCAGCATCCCCCCAGGGTGGAGCTCCTACGAGCAGTACTTC.

A word on this clonotype: It may be a read error: a sequence one base away is much more abundant. This sequence joins TRBV20-1 and TRBJ2-5, with 8 nucleotides matching TRBD1. V trimming: 3 bases; J trimming: 8 bases; junction bases outside the gene matches: 17. Germline V gives CDR1 DFQATT, CDR2 SNEGSKA (reference sequence). The length of the CDR3 is 16 residues. CDR3 region: CSAREPGTGGGDTQYF. The CDR3 DNA reads as TGCAGTGCTAGGGAACCCGGGACAGGTGGAGGAGACACCCAGTACTTC.

This clonotype has a count of ten or more. This sequence joins TRBV2 and TRBJ1-2; D is undetermined. Looked up from germline, CDR1 is SNHLY and CDR2 is FYNNEI. Deletions cut 4 bases from V and 3 bases from J, with 12 bases between. The CDR3 is made up of 14 amino acids. The CDR3 loop reads CASSADRVDYGYTF. CDR3 nucleotide sequence: TGTGCCAGCAGTGCCGACCGAGTGGACTATGGCTACACCTTC.

A word on this clonotype: Possible read error: a much larger clone is one base away. The J gene is TRBJ2-1, the V gene TRBV28, with 9 positions matching TRBD2. Unmatched junction bases numbered 12, after V lost 5 bases and J lost 7 bases. CDR1 and CDR2 (germline): MDHEN, SYDVKM. The CDR3 consists of 16 residues. CDR3 nucleotides: TGTGCCAGCAGTCCAGTTAGCGGGAGTGCCACGAATGAGCAGTTCTTC. It translates to CASSPVSGSATNEQFF. Using reference TRBV28 and TRBJ2-1 for the parts outside the CDR3, the full variable domain is DVKVTQSSRYLVKRTGEKVFLECVQDMDHENMFWYRQDPGLGLRLIYFSYDVKMKEKGDIPEGYSVSREKKERFSLILESASTNQTSMYLCASSPVSGSATNEQFFGPGTRLTVL.

About this clonotype: One junction end disagrees with the germline gene, perhaps due to a read error. The gene calls are TRBV7-2 and TRBJ2-3, with 13 bases aligning to TRBD2. The CDR3 is 16 amino acids. Germline loops: CDR1 SGHTA, CDR2 FQGNSA. Written as DNA, the CDR3 is TGTGCCAGCAGCCTGAGGACTAGCGGGAGCACAGGTACGCAGTATTTT. Protein: CASSLRTSGSTGTQYF.

The chain is built from TRBV5-1 and TRBJ2-1; 8 positions match TRBD2. The ends lost 4 bases at V and 13 bases at J; junction bases unmatched: 10. Germline values: CDR1 SGHRS, CDR2 YFSETQ. The CDR3 contains 13 residues. The chain's CDR3 is CASSEQAGETQFF. Written as DNA, the CDR3 is TGCGCCAGCAGCGAGCAAGCGGGAGAGACCCAGTTCTTC.

This clonotype was detected only a few times. A read error is possible here, since a much larger clone lies one base away. The gene calls are TRBV20-1 and TRBJ1-6, with D perhaps TRBD1 (5 bases). This CDR3 spans 13 amino acids. The germline V gene encodes CDR1 DFQATT and CDR2 SNEGSKA (reference sequence). CDR3 in amino acids: CSARTADNSHLHF. The DNA of the CDR3 is TGCAGTGCTAGGACAGCAGATAATTCACACCTCCACTTT.

This chain joins TRBV28 and TRBJ2-7, with D maybe TRBD2 (7 bases). Germline V gives CDR1 MDHEN, CDR2 SYDVKM. V lost 2 bases and J 2 bases, leaving 19 bases between the germline ends. This CDR3 is built from 17 residues. The CDR3 reads CASSLTGAGAGPYEQYF. The CDR3 DNA reads as TGTGCCAGCAGTTTAACCGGGGCGGGGGCTGGGCCCTACGAGCAGTACTTC.

Remarks on this clonotype: At one of its ends the junction is not consistent with the germline gene, which may arise from a read error. V gene TRBV19 combines with J gene TRBJ1-5; no reliable D call. The germline V gene has CDR1 LNHDA and CDR2 SQIVND (reference sequence). The CDR3 length is 14 residues. CDR3 sequence: CASSIRGWDQPKHF. Here the CDR3 DNA reads TGTGCCAGTAGTATAAGAGGGTGGGATCAGCCCAAGCATTTT. Supplemented by reference TRBV19 and TRBJ1-5, the full variable domain reads DGGITQSPKYLFRKEGQNVTLSCEQNLNHDAMYWYRQDPGQGLRLIYYSQIVNDFQKGDIAEGYSVSREKKESFPLTVTSAQKNPTAFYLCASSIRGWDQPKHFGDGTRLSIL.

This clonotype was seen more than once but under ten times. V is TRBV5-1 and J is TRBJ2-7; the D gene is possibly TRBD2 (7 bases). V was clipped by 1 base and J by 2 bases, with 13 bases between them. Germline V gives CDR1 SGHRS, CDR2 YFSETQ. The CDR3 has 15 residues. DNA of the CDR3: TGCGCCAGCAGCTTGTCGGGCGGGGGCACCTACGAGCAGTACTTC. This sequence encodes CASSLSGGGTYEQYF.

This clonotype showed up just a few times. A read error is possible here, since a much larger clone lies one base away. The CDR3 region is CASSIHNAEAFF. Here the CDR3 DNA reads TGTGCCAGCAGCATCCATAACGCTGAAGCTTTCTTT. The chain joins TRBV2 to TRBJ1-1; no clear D. V lost 6 bases, J lost 6 bases, and 11 bases lay in between. Germline-derived CDR1 and CDR2 are SNHLY and FYNNEI. The CDR3 loop spans 12 amino acids.

The chain is built from TRBV5-4 and TRBJ1-1, with a possible D match to TRBD1 (5 bases). The CDR3 is 14 amino acids. CDR1 is SGHNT and CDR2 is YYREEE in the germline V gene (reference sequence). V dropped 3 bases and J dropped 3 bases, with 12 bases sitting between them. For the CDR3, the DNA is TGTGCCAGCAGCTCAGGGACGGTGGACACTGAAGCTTTCTTT. Amino acids: CASSSGTVDTEAFF.

About this clonotype: A much more abundant neighbour one base away suggests this may be a read error. CDR3 coding DNA: TGTGCCACCAGTGATCCTCGGGTCAGGGGCGAAGCTTTCTTT. Translating gives CATSDPRVRGEAFF. This sequence joins TRBV24-1 and TRBJ1-1; TRBD1 might be the D (6 bases). Germline V lookup: CDR1 KGHDR, CDR2 SFDVKD. V was shortened by 3 bases and J by 8 bases, with 15 bases between the two germline ends. This CDR3 has 14 amino acids.

This clonotype appeared many times. CDR3 nucleotides: TGTGCCAGTAGTATAGTCAAGACCGGGGAGCTGTTTTTT. Its translation: CASSIVKTGELFF. The genes are TRBV19 and TRBJ2-2; D gene uncertain. The CDR3 totals 13 residues. Germline V gene sequence: CDR1 LNHDA, CDR2 SQIVND (reference sequence). V was cut by 1 base and J by 5 bases, with 5 bases left in between.

Only a few counts were recorded for this clonotype. This sequence may be a read error, since a much larger clone differs from it by one base. V usage is TRBV20-1 and J usage is TRBJ2-2, with a tentative D call TRBD1 (6 bases). The CDR3 contains 16 residues. Germline loops: CDR1 DFQATT, CDR2 SNEGSKA (reference sequence). CDR3 sequence reads: CSDRETPQGLTGELFF. CDR3 nucleotide sequence: TGCAGTGATAGAGAAACACCCCAGGGGTTGACCGGGGAGCTGTTTTTT.